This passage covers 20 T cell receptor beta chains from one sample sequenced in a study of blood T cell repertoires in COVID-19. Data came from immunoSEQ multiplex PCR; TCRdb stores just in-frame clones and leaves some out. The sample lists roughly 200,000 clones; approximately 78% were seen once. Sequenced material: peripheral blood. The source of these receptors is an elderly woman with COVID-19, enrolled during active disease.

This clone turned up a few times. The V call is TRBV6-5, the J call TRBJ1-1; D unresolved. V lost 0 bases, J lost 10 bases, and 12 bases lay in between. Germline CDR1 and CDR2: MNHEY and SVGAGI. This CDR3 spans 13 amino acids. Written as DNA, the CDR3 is TGTGCCAGCAGTTACTCGTTGCGGGCGGGAGCTTTCTTT. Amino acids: CASSYSLRAGAFF.

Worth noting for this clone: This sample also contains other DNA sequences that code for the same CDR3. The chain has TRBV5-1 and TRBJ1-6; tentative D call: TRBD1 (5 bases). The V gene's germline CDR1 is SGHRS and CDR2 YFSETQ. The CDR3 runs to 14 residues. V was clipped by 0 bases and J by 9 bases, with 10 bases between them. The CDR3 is CASSLAGRGSPLHF. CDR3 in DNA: TGCGCCAGCAGCTTGGCAGGGAGGGGTTCACCCCTCCACTTT.

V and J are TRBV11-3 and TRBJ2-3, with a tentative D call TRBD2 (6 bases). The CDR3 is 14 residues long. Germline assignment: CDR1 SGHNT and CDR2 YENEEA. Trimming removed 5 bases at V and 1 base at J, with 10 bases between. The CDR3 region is CASSVGGGTDTQYF. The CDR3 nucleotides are TGTGCCAGCAGCGTCGGCGGGGGCACAGATACGCAGTATTTT.

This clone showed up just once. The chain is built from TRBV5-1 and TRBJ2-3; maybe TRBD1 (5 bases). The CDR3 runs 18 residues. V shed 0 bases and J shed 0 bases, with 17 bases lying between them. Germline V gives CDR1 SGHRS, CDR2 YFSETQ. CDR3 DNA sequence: TGCGCCAGCAGCTTGGAAGGGGCTCTGTTCGGTAGCACAGATACGCAGTATTTT. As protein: CASSLEGALFGSTDTQYF.

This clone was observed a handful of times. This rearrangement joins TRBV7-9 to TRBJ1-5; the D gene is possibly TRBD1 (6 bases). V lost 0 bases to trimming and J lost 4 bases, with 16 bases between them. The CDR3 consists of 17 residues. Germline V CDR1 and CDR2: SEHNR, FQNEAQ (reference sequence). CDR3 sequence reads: CASSLAYAGVTNQPQHF. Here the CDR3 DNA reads TGTGCCAGCAGCTTAGCGTATGCAGGGGTAACTAATCAGCCCCAGCATTTT.

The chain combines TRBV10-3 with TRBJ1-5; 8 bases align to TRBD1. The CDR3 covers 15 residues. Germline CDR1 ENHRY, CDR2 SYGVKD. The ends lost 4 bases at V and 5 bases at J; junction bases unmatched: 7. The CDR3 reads CAISGGTGEYQPQHF. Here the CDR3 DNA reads TGTGCCATCAGTGGGGGGACAGGTGAATATCAGCCCCAGCATTTT.

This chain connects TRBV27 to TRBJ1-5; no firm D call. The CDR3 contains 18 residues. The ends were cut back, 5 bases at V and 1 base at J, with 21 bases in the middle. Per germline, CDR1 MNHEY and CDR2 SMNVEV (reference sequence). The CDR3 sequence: CASSSSLGFGESNQPQHF. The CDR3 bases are TGTGCCAGCAGTAGTAGCCTCGGGTTCGGGGAAAGCAATCAGCCCCAGCATTTT.

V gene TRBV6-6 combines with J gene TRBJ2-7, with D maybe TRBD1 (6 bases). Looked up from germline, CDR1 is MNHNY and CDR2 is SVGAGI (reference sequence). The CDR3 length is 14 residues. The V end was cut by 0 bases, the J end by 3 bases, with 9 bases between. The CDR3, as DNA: TGTGCCAGCAGTTACTCGGGGGCAGGCTACGAGCAGTACTTC. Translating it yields CASSYSGAGYEQYF.

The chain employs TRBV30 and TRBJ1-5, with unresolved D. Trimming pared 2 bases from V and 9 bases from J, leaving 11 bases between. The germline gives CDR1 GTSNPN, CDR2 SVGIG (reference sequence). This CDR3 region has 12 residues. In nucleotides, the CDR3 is TGTGCCTGGAGTACGGAGAAACGGCCCCAGCATTTT. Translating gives CAWSTEKRPQHF.

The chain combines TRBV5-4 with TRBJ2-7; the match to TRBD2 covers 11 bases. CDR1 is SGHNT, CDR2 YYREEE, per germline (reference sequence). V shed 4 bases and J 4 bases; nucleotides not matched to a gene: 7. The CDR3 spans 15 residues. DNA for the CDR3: TGTGCCAGCAGCCAGGGACTAGCGGCGGGGTACGAGCAGTACTTC. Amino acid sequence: CASSQGLAAGYEQYF.

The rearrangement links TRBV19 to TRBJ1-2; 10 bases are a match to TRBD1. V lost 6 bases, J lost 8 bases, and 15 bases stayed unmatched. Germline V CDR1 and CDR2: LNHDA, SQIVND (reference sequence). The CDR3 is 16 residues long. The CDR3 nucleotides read TGTGCCAGTAGCTGGACAGGGGGGAATGAAGCGAACGGCTACACCTTC. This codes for CASSWTGGNEANGYTF.

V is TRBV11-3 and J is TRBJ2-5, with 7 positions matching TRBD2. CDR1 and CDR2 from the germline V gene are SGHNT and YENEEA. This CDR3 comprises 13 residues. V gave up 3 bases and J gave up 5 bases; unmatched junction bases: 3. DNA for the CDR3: TGTGCCAGCAGCTTGGGGGAGGGGGAGACCCAGTACTTC. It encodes CASSLGEGETQYF.

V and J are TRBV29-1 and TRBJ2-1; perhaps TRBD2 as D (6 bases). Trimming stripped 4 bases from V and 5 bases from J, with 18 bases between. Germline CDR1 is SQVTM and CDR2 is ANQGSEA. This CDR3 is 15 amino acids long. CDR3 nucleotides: TGCAGCGTTGGGGGACTCCAGGCTCCACACAATGAGCAGTTCTTC. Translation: CSVGGLQAPHNEQFF.

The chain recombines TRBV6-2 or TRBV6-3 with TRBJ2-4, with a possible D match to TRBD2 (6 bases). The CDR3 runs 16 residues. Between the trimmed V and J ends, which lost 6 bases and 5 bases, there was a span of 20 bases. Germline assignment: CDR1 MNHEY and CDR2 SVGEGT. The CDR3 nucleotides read TGTGCCAGCAGCCCCGGTCGTGGGGGGTGGGAAAACATTCAGTACTTC. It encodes CASSPGRGGWENIQYF.

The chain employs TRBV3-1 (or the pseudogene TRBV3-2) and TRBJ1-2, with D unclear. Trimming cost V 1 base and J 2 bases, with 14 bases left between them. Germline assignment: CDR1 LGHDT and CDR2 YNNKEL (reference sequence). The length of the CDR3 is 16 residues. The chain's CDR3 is CASSQASGRLNYGYTF. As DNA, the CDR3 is TGTGCCAGCAGCCAAGCAAGCGGCAGATTAAACTATGGCTACACCTTC.

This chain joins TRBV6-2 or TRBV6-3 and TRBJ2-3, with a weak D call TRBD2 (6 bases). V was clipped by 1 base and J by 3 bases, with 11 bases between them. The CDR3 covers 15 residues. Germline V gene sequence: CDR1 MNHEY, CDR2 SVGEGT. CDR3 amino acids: CASSYFGSLTDTQYF. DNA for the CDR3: TGTGCCAGCAGTTACTTCGGGAGCTTGACAGATACGCAGTATTTT.

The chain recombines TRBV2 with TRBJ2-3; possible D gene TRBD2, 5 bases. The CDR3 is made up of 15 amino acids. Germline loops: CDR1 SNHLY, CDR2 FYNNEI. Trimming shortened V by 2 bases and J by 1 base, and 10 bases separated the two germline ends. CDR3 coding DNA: TGTGCCAGCAGTGAACAGCGGCTGGGCACAGATACGCAGTATTTT. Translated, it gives CASSEQRLGTDTQYF.

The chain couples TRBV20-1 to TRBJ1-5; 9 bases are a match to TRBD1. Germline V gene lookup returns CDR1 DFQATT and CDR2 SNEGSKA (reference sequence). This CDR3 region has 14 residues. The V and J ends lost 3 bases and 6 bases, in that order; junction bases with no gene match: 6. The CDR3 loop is CSASQQGAGQPQHF. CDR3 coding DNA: TGCAGTGCTAGTCAACAGGGGGCGGGTCAGCCCCAGCATTTT.

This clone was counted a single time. The CDR3, as DNA: TGTGCCAGCTCCCCAGATACAGGGGACGATGGCTACACCTTC. Encoded protein: CASSPDTGDDGYTF. This chain joins TRBV18 and TRBJ1-2; TRBD1 matches at 7 bases. There are 14 residues in the CDR3. V lost 6 bases, J lost 6 bases, and 10 bases stayed unmatched. Germline V gene sequence: CDR1 KGHSH, CDR2 LQKENI. The full variable domain, with the rest looked up from reference TRBV18 and TRBJ1-2, is NAGVMQNPRHLVRRRGQEARLRCSPMKGHSHVYWYRQLPEEGLKFMVYLQKENIIDESGMPKERFSAEFPKEGPSILRIQQVVRGDSAAYFCASSPDTGDDGYTFGSGTRLTVV.

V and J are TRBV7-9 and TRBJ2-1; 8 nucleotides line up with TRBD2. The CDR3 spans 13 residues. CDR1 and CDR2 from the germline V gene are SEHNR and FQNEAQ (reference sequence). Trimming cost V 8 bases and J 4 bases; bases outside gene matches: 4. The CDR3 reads CASALAVYNEQFF. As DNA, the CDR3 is TGTGCCAGCGCACTAGCGGTTTACAATGAGCAGTTCTTC.